Listed here are 14 T cell receptor beta chains from one sample, sequenced in a study of T cells in localized non-small cell lung cancer. Only in-frame clones appear in the TCRdb table, and some are missing; sequencing was by immunoSEQ multiplex PCR. This table holds about 2,200 clones, more than 30% found once. Sequenced material: lung tumor tissue, taken before any cancer treatment. These receptors all stem from an older female donor with stage I lung adenocarcinoma.

V gene TRBV19 combines with J gene TRBJ1-5, with D tentatively TRBD1 (5 bases). This CDR3 region has 12 residues. Germline CDR1 reads LNHDA; CDR2 reads SQIVND (reference sequence). Deletions cut 6 bases from V and 6 bases from J, with 9 bases between. The CDR3 nucleotides read TGTGCCAGTAGATATCAGGGTCAGCCCCAGCATTTT. It is translated as CASRYQGQPQHF.

The chain combines TRBV15 with TRBJ1-1; 7 positions agree with TRBD1. CDR1 LNHNV and CDR2 YYDKDF come from the germline V gene (reference sequence). V lost 3 bases, J lost 10 bases, and 11 bases stayed unmatched. This CDR3 comprises 14 residues. The CDR3 sequence is CATSRGGGTAAAFF. The CDR3 nucleotides are TGTGCCACCAGCAGGGGTGGGGGGACAGCAGCAGCTTTCTTT.

CDR3 residues: CAWSYGVLNEKLFF. CDR3 bases: TGTGCCTGGAGTTACGGAGTCCTCAATGAAAAACTGTTTTTT. This chain connects TRBV30 to TRBJ1-4; D call uncertain. CDR1 is GTSNPN and CDR2 is SVGIG in the germline V gene (reference sequence). This CDR3 is 14 amino acids long. V lost 2 bases and J lost 5, with 12 bases in between. The full variable domain, with the rest looked up from reference TRBV30 and TRBJ1-4, is SQTIHQWPATLVQPVGSPLSLECTVEGTSNPNLYWYRQAAGRGLQLLFYSVGIGQISSEVPQNLSASRPQDRQFILSSKKLLLSDSGFYLCAWSYGVLNEKLFFGSGTQLSVL.

The chain is built from TRBV18 and TRBJ2-2, with 7 bases identical to TRBD1. Unmatched junction bases numbered 3, after V lost 4 bases and J lost 4 bases. Germline assignment: CDR1 KGHSH and CDR2 LQKENI. The CDR3 is 14 residues long. The CDR3 protein is CASSRQGVTGELFF. CDR3 coding DNA: TGTGCCAGCTCACGCCAGGGGGTCACCGGGGAGCTGTTTTTT.

The chain carries TRBV28 and TRBJ2-7; the D gene is possibly TRBD1 (5 bases). Trimming removed 5 bases at V and 4 bases at J, with 12 bases between. This CDR3 comprises 13 residues. The germline V gene encodes CDR1 MDHEN and CDR2 SYDVKM. CDR3 in DNA: TGTGCCAGCAGTGCAGACAGTTCTTACGAGCAGTACTTC. Amino acid sequence: CASSADSSYEQYF. The variable domain in full, with the rest retrieved from reference TRBV28 and TRBJ2-7, is DVKVTQSSRYLVKRTGEKVFLECVQDMDHENMFWYRQDPGLGLRLIYFSYDVKMKEKGDIPEGYSVSREKKERFSLILESASTNQTSMYLCASSADSSYEQYFGPGTRLTVT.

The chain is built from TRBV11-3 and TRBJ1-4; TRBD1 matches at 8 bases. V gave up 3 bases and J gave up 8 bases; unmatched junction bases: 8. CDR3 length equals 15 residues. CDR1 is SGHNT and CDR2 is YENEEA in the germline V gene. The CDR3 is CASSLGPTGAEKLFF. The CDR3 DNA follows: TGTGCCAGCAGCTTGGGACCGACAGGGGCGGAAAAACTGTTTTTT.

The rearrangement joins TRBV14 to TRBJ2-3; TRBD2 agrees at 11 bases. This CDR3 contains 16 residues. Trimming cost V 4 bases and J 6 bases; bases outside gene matches: 9. Germline V lookup: CDR1 SGHDN, CDR2 FVKESK. This CDR3 reads CASSRPGTSGADTQYF. CDR3 in DNA: TGTGCCAGCAGCCGCCCCGGGACTAGCGGTGCCGATACGCAGTATTTT.

The rearrangement joins TRBV12-5 to TRBJ2-1; a weak D match, TRBD2 (5 bases). Germline V CDR1 and CDR2: LGHNT, FRNRAP. This CDR3 spans 15 amino acids. The CDR3 sequence is CASSPSRALFNEQFF. In DNA, the CDR3 is TGTGCCAGCTCCCCCTCGCGGGCCTTGTTCAATGAGCAGTTCTTC.

The V and J genes are TRBV6-8 and TRBJ2-2, with TRBD2 as a possible D gene (5 bases). Germline V gene lookup returns CDR1 MNHGY and CDR2 SAAAGT. The CDR3 totals 14 residues. The ends were cut back, 8 bases at V and 2 bases at J, with 12 bases in the middle. The DNA for the CDR3 is TGTGCCAGCTTGGGGAGCCTTAACACCGGGGAGCTGTTTTTT. Residues: CASLGSLNTGELFF.

V and J are TRBV4-1 and TRBJ2-3; 7 bases fit TRBD2. The trim removed 4 bases at V and 6 bases at J, leaving 16 bases unmatched. The CDR3 has 17 amino acids. The germline V gene has CDR1 MGHRA and CDR2 YSYEKL. CDR3 in DNA: TGCGCCAGCAGCCCGGGAGCGGGATGGAGAGTTTCGGATACGCAGTATTTT. The encoded protein is CASSPGAGWRVSDTQYF.

This clone was counted a few times. This chain joins TRBV6-8 and TRBJ1-1, with D possibly matching TRBD1 (5 bases). V lost 5 bases and J lost 6, with 13 bases in between. The CDR3 is made up of 13 amino acids. Germline V CDR1 and CDR2: MNHGY, SAAAGT. The CDR3 region has the DNA TGTGCCAGCAGTAAAGTCGGGGGGTCTGAAGCTTTCTTT. Its protein product is CASSKVGGSEAFF.

As to this clone: At least one base is unread or ambiguous, so its residue appears as X. This chain joins TRBV30 and TRBJ2-7, with TRBD2 matching over 8 bases. The V gene's germline CDR1 is GTSNPN and CDR2 SVGIG (reference sequence). This CDR3 is built from 14 residues. After removal of 5 bases from V and 8 bases from J, the junction contained 14 bases not matched to a gene. This chain's CDR3 is CAWGASGRTYXQYF. DNA of the CDR3: TGTGCCTGGGGGGCCAGCGGGAGAACTTACRAGCAGTACTTC.

The table lists this clone with a few counts. The gene calls are TRBV6-8 and TRBJ2-1, with D possibly matching TRBD2 (6 bases). Germline values: CDR1 MNHGY, CDR2 SAAAGT. CDR3 length equals 15 residues. The V gene lost 10 bases and the J gene lost 1 base, with 17 bases spanning the gap. The CDR3 loop reads CAITPGEMSYNEQFF. Here the CDR3 DNA reads TGTGCCATCACTCCGGGGGAGATGTCCTACAATGAGCAGTTCTTC.

The chain uses TRBV28 and TRBJ2-7, with D possibly matching TRBD1 (5 bases). The germline gives CDR1 MDHEN, CDR2 SYDVKM. V shed 3 bases and J shed 2 bases, with 11 bases lying between them. The CDR3 sequence is 14 residues long. This CDR3 reads CASSFFRGPYEQYF. For the CDR3, the DNA is TGTGCCAGCAGTTTTTTTAGGGGCCCCTACGAGCAGTACTTC. The full variable domain, in which reference TRBV28 and TRBJ2-7 provide the parts outside the CDR3, is DVKVTQSSRYLVKRTGEKVFLECVQDMDHENMFWYRQDPGLGLRLIYFSYDVKMKEKGDIPEGYSVSREKKERFSLILESASTNQTSMYLCASSFFRGPYEQYFGPGTRLTVT.